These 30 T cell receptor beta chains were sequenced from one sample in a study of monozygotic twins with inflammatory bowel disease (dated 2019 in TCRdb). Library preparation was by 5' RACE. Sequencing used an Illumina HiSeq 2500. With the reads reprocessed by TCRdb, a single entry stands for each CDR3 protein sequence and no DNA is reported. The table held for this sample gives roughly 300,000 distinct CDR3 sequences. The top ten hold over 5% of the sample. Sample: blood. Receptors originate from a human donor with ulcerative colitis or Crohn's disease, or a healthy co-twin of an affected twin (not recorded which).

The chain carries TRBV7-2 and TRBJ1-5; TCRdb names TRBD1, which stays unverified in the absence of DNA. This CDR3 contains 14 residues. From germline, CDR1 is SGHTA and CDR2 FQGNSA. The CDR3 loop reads CASRETGSNQPQHF. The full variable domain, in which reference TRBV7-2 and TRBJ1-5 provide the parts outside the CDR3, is GAGVSQSPSNKVTEKGKDVELRCDPISGHTALYWYRQSLGQGLEFLIYFQGNSAPDKSGLPSDRFSAERTGGSVSTLTIQRTQQEDSAVYLCASRETGSNQPQHFGDGTRLSIL.

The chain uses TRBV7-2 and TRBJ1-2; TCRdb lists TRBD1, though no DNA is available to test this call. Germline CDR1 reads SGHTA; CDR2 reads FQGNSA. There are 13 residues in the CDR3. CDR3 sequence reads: CASSLVGGNGYTF.

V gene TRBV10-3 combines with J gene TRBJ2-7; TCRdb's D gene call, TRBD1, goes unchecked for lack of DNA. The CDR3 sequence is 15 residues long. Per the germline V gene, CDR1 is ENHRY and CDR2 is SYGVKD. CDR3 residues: CAISLDRGKGYEQYF.

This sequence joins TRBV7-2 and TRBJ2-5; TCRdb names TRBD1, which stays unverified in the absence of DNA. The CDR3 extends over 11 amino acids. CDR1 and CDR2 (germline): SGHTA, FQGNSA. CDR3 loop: CASSERTGPEF.

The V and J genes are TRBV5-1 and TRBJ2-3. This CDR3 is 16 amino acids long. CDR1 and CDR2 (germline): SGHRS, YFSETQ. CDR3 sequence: CASSLFTGTSTDTQYF.

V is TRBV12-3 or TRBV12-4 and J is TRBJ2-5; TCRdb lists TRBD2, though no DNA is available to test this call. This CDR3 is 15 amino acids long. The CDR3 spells CASSLVVGVGETQYF.

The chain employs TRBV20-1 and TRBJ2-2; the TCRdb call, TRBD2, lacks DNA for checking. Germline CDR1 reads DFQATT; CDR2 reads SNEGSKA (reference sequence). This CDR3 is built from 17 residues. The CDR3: CSARSLNRAPNTGELFF.

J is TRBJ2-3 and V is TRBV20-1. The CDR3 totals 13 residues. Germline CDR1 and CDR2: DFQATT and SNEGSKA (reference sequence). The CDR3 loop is CSAISPSTDTQYF.

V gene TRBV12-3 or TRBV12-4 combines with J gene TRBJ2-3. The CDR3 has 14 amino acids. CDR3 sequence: CASRLSQVPIGQYF.

The CDR3 reads CASSVFGVNTEAFF. The chain links TRBV2 to TRBJ1-1. The germline gives CDR1 SNHLY, CDR2 FYNNEI. The CDR3 has 14 residues.

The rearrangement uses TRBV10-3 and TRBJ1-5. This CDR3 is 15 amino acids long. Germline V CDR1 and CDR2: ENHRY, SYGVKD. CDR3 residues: CAISESGLSNQPQHF.

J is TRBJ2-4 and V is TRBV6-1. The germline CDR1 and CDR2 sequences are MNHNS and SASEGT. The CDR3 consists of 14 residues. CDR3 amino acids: CASSRDRSKNIQYF.

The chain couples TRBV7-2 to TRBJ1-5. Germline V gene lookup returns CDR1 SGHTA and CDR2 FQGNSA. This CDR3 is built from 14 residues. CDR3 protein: CASSLSISDLPQHF.

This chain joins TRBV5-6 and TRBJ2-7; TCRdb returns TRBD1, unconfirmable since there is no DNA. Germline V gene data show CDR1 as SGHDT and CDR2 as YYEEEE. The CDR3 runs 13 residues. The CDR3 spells CASSKDRIYEQYF.

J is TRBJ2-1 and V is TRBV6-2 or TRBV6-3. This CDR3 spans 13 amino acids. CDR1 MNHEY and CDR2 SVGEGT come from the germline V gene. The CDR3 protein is CASSFGSYNEQFF.

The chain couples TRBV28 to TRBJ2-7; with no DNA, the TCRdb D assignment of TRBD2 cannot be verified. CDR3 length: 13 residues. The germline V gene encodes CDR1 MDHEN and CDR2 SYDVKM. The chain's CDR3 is CASTSGGNYEQYF. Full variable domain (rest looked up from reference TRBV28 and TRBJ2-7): DVKVTQSSRYLVKRTGEKVFLECVQDMDHENMFWYRQDPGLGLRLIYFSYDVKMKEKGDIPEGYSVSREKKERFSLILESASTNQTSMYLCASTSGGNYEQYFGPGTRLTVT.

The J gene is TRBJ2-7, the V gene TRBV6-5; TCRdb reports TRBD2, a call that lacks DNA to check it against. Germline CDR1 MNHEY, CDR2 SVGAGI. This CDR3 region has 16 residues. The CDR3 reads CASSYYGTSGGHEQYF.

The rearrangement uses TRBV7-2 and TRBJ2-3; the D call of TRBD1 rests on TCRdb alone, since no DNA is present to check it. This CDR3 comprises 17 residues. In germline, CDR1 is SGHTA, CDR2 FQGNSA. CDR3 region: CASSLGFAPNTPDTQYF. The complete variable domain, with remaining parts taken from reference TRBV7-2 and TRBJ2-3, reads GAGVSQSPSNKVTEKGKDVELRCDPISGHTALYWYRQSLGQGLEFLIYFQGNSAPDKSGLPSDRFSAERTGGSVSTLTIQRTQQEDSAVYLCASSLGFAPNTPDTQYFGPGTRLTVL.

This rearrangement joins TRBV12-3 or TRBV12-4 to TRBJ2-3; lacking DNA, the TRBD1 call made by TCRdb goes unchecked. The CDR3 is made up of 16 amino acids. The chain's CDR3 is CASSLGTGGNTDTQYF.

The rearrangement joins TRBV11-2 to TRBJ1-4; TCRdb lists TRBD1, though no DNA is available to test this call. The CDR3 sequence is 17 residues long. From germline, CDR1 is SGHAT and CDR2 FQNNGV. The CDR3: CASSTFRARDTNEKLFF.

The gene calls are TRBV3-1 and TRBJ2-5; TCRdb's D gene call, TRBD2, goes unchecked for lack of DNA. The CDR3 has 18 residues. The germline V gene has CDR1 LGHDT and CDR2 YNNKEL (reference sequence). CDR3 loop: CASSQTNPGLAYSETQYF.

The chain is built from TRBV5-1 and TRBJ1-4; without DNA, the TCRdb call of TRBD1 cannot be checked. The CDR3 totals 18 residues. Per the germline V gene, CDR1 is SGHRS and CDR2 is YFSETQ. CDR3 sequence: CASSLAGQGGHRNEKLFF.

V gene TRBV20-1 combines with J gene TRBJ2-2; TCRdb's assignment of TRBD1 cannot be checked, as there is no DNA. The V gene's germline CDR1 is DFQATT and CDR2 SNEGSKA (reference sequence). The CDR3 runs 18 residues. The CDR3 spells CSARVPFRGPANTGELFF.

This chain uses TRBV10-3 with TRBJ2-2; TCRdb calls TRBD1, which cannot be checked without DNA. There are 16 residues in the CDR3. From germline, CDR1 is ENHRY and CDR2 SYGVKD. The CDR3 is CAIRDVGGQHTGELFF.

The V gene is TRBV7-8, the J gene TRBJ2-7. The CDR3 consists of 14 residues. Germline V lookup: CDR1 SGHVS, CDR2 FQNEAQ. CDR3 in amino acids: CASSSANGVYEQYF.

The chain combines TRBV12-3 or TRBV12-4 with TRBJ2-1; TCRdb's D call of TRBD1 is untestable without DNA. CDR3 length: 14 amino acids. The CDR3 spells CATGGTGAYNEQFF.

CDR3 loop: CASSLIGSGPTGELFF. The V gene is TRBV7-2, the J gene TRBJ2-2; without DNA, the TCRdb call of TRBD2 cannot be checked. The CDR3 runs to 16 residues. The germline V gene has CDR1 SGHTA and CDR2 FQGNSA.

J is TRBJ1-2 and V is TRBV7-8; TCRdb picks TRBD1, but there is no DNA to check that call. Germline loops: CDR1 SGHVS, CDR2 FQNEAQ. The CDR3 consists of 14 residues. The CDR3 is CASSTGTGGVGYTF.

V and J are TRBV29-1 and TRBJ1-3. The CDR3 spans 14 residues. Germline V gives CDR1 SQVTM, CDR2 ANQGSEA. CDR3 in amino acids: CSVYLGSAGNTIYF. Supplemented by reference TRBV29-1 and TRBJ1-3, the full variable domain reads SAVISQKPSRDICQRGTSLTIQCQVDSQVTMMFWYRQQPGQSLTLIATANQGSEATYESGFVIDKFPISRPNLTFSTLTVSNMSPEDSSIYLCSVYLGSAGNTIYFGEGSWLTVV.

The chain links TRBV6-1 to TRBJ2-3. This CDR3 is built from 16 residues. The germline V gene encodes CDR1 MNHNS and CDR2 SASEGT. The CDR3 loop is CASSLRGLSSTDTQYF.